This TCR beta chain was captured in a study of Ad26.COV2.S vaccination and SARS-CoV-2 variants. Overall study: Vaccine-arm donor from the placebo-controlled COV1001 Ad26.COV2.S trial. Participants got Ad26.COV2.S intramuscularly, once or twice 56 days apart.

Germline V lookup: CDR1 LNHDA, CDR2 SQIVND (reference sequence). CDR3 size: 14 residues. J was trimmed by 7 bases and V by 7 bases; bases with no gene match: 9. Produced via immunoSEQ multiplex PCR; TCRdb's table is partial and in-frame only. The sample lists hundreds of thousands of clones; roughly 90% were seen once. The sample's treatment: around 19 received Ad26.COV2.S at low or high dose, single or two shots; roughly five received placebo; per-sample allocation not given. Sample collection was performed on day 63 after the first vaccine or placebo injection. The J gene is TRBJ2-1, the V gene TRBV19, with 8 positions matching TRBD1. The material was peripheral blood, obtained in a trial of Ad26.COV2.S vaccine versus placebo. The sequence came from a person between 18 and 59 years old who received the Ad26.COV2.S COVID-19 vaccine or a placebo. The DNA for the CDR3 is TGTGCCAGTACGACGACAGGGGCCCGTAATGAGCAGTTCTTC. This gives the protein CASTTTGARNEQFF.